This TCR beta chain appears in the sequencing data of a study of Ad26.COV2.S vaccination and SARS-CoV-2 variants. About the research overall: Once, or twice with 56 days between doses, Ad26.COV2.S was given intramuscularly.

Treatment in this sample: some 19 received Ad26.COV2.S at low or high dose, single or two shots; about 5 received placebo; per-sample allocation not given. Following the first vaccine or placebo injection, samples were taken on day 63. Method: immunoSEQ multiplex PCR; TCRdb's copy keeps in-frame clones and lacks some. In the table there are fewer than 800,000 clones, around 89% of which are singletons. Trimming cost V 6 bases and J 7 bases, with 12 bases left between them. CDR3 length: 12 amino acids. CDR1 and CDR2 from the germline V gene are LNHDA and SQIVND (reference sequence). This TCR derives from a person between 18 and 65 years old who received the Ad26.COV2.S COVID-19 vaccine or a placebo. The V call is TRBV19, the J call TRBJ1-2; the D is unclear. Sequencing was performed on peripheral blood, taken in a trial of Ad26.COV2.S vaccine versus placebo. The CDR3 loop is CASRTNEVGYTF. CDR3 coding DNA: TGTGCCAGTAGGACCAATGAGGTTGGCTACACCTTC.